This T cell receptor (beta chain) was sequenced in a study of T cell changes during pregnancy in multiple sclerosis. Germline V CDR1 and CDR2: LNHDA, SQIVND (reference sequence). The CDR3 contains 13 residues. Trimming took off 6 bases at V and 4 bases at J, with 10 bases between the two ends. Repertoires were generated with immunoSEQ multiplex PCR, while TCRdb's copy carries only in-frame clones and drops some. This table has 100,000 or so clones, 85% to 95% appearing once. The chain joins TRBV19 to TRBJ2-1; unclear D gene. The receptor's source is a female donor with multiple sclerosis, enrolled in a pregnancy study. Sequenced here: peripheral blood, sampled before pregnancy. The CDR3 loop is CASSVTIYNEQFF. The CDR3 nucleotides are TGTGCCAGTAGCGTCACAATTTACAATGAGCAGTTCTTC.